Listed below are T cell receptor beta chains from one sample, sequenced in a study of T cell responses to AZD1222 COVID-19 vaccine. Libraries were prepared by immunoSEQ multiplex PCR; TCRdb keeps only in-frame clonotypes and omits some of them. The sample records tens of thousands of clones, roughly nine tenths being singletons. Source: peripheral blood, taken 28 days after the second AZD1222 dose. The receptor set was obtained from an adult who received the AZD1222 COVID-19 vaccine. CDR3s include the opening cysteine and the closing phenylalanine or tryptophan. A D gene is named only where the DNA matches it firmly. Expanded clones get a size class; other rows say once, few or many, or leave the size out.

few,TRBV19,TRBJ1-1,NA,CASSPQGAEAFF,TGTGCCAGTAGCCCACAGGGAGCTGAAGCTTTCTTT
NA,TRBV5-6,TRBJ2-7,TRBD1,CASSFPGGDEQYF,TGTGCCAGCAGCTTTCCAGGGGGCGACGAGCAGTACTTC
NA,TRBV18,TRBJ2-7,TRBD1,CASSVDRGPNLGGQYF,TGTGCCAGCTCAGTAGACAGGGGGCCCAATCTAGGCGGGCAGTACTTC
NA,TRBV7-9,TRBJ2-1,NA,CASSLTVSTNEQFF,TGTGCCAGCAGCTTAACTGTTTCTACCAATGAGCAGTTCTTC
NA,TRBV18,TRBJ1-1,NA,CASSPSEEKAFF,TGTGCCAGCTCACCTAGCGAGGAGAAAGCTTTCTTT
NA,TRBV5-1,TRBJ1-6,NA,CASRQDAGDSPLHF,TGCGCCAGCAGACAGGACGCGGGGGATTCACCCCTCCACTTT
NA,TRBV3-1/TRBV3-2,TRBJ2-7,TRBD2,CASSHGEGGRVYEQYF,TGTGCCAGCAGCCATGGGGAAGGCGGGAGGGTCTACGAGCAGTACTTC
NA,TRBV7-3,TRBJ2-1,NA,CASSIGTINEQFF,TGTGCCAGCAGCATCGGGACAATCAATGAGCAGTTCTTC
NA,TRBV5-1,TRBJ1-5,NA,CASSFDTNSNQPQHF,TGCGCCAGCAGCTTTGACACGAATAGCAATCAGCCCCAGCATTTT
NA,TRBV3-1/TRBV3-2,TRBJ2-1,NA,CASSRLNEQFF,TGTGCCAGCAGCCGCCTGAATGAGCAGTTCTTC
NA,TRBV19,TRBJ1-2,NA,CASSTDPMGRNYGYTF,TGTGCCAGTAGTACCGACCCGATGGGCAGGAACTATGGCTACACCTTC
NA,TRBV5-6,TRBJ2-7,NA,CASSLKGSSYEQYF,TGTGCCAGCAGCTTGAAGGGGAGCTCCTACGAGCAGTACTTC
NA,TRBV19,TRBJ1-5,NA,CASSLSTNQPQHF,TGTGCCAGTAGTTTGAGTACCAATCAGCCCCAGCATTTT
NA,TRBV5-1,TRBJ1-4,NA,CASSLGPSGLANEKLFF,TGCGCCAGCAGCTTGGGACCATCAGGGTTAGCTAATGAAAAACTGTTTTTT
NA,TRBV6-5,TRBJ1-5,NA,CASDRSNQPQHF,TGTGCCAGCGATAGGAGCAATCAGCCCCAGCATTTT
NA,TRBV9,TRBJ1-3,TRBD1,CASSSWTGGNTIYF,TGTGCCAGCAGCTCCTGGACAGGAGGAAACACCATATATTTT
once,TRBV7-2,TRBJ2-1,NA,CASGGEGFAQFF,TGTGCCTCGGGCGGAGAGGGTTTTGCGCAGTTCTTC
once,TRBV29-1,TRBJ2-1,NA,CSVERGVDEQFF,TGCAGCGTTGAAAGGGGTGTGGATGAGCAGTTCTTC
NA,TRBV6-5,TRBJ1-2,TRBD1,CASSYLRDSYGYTF,TGTGCCAGCAGTTACCTTCGGGACAGCTATGGCTACACCTTC